This T cell receptor (beta chain) came from a study of early T cells in non-severe SARS-CoV-2 infection. The wider study: Alpha and beta chains were unpaired, from unsorted whole-blood bulk RNA.

A remark on this clonotype: Antigen specificity is unknown.

Each single cDNA molecule received a unique molecular identifier. Each CDR3 protein is one row after TCRdb ran MiXCR on the 5' RACE reads. There are tens of thousands of distinct CDR3 sequences in the sample; about 14% occur only once, and around 3.6% lies in the top ten. Points from the study as a whole: Matching against VDJdb likely underestimated virus-specific expansions, favoring anti-spike CD8.

Germline values: CDR1 SGDLS, CDR2 YYNGEE. CDR3 length equals 15 residues. With 3 bases clipped from V and 11 bases from J, the junction kept 16 bases outside the gene matches. The source material was whole blood, sampled at baseline. J is TRBJ2-7 and V is TRBV9, with 8 positions matching TRBD1. This TCR was sampled from an adult who was a healthcare worker with PCR-confirmed SARS-CoV-2 infection or an uninfected control (not recorded which). The CDR3 DNA reads as TGTGCCAGCAGCGCCCTTGACGGGACAGGTGAAAGGGAGTACTTC. As protein: CASSALDGTGEREYF.